Below are 8 T cell receptor beta chains sequenced from a single sample in a study of early T cells in non-severe SARS-CoV-2 infection. A single record per CDR3 protein comes from TCRdb applying MiXCR to the 5' RACE reads. The table lists roughly 80,000 distinct CDR3 sequences, 5% to 6.5% of them singletons. Sequenced sample: whole blood. Source of these receptors: an adult who was a healthcare worker with PCR-confirmed SARS-CoV-2 infection or an uninfected control (not recorded which).

This clonotype turned up a few times. This chain joins TRBV12-3 or TRBV12-4 and TRBJ2-1; 14 bases agree with TRBD2. The J segment lost 7 bases and the V segment lost 4 bases, leaving 3 bases of the junction unmatched. There are 15 residues in the CDR3. The DNA of the CDR3 is TGTGCCAGCAGTTGGGGGACTAGCGGGAGTAATGAGCAGTTCTTC. Residues: CASSWGTSGSNEQFF.

The chain recombines TRBV6-4 with TRBJ1-1; 8 bases are shared with TRBD1. Germline CDR1 is MRHNA and CDR2 is SNTAGT. The CDR3 is 13 residues long. Trimming at V came to 5 bases and at J to 5 bases, leaving 4 bases not matched to a gene. DNA for the CDR3: TGTGCCAGCAGTACAGGGGGAAGGACTGAAGCTTTCTTT. It encodes CASSTGGRTEAFF.

In its sample, this clonotype was seen a few times. The V and J genes are TRBV6-1 and TRBJ2-3, with D uncertain. The CDR3 has 12 residues. V gave up 7 bases and J gave up 4 bases, with 9 bases separating them. Germline loops: CDR1 MNHNS, CDR2 SASEGT. CDR3 DNA sequence: TGTGCCAGCAAAGAGGACCCAGATACGCAGTATTTT. Amino acids: CASKEDPDTQYF.

CDR3 bases: TGTGCCAGCAGTTCCCCCAGGGGAGCGGGTCACAATGAGCAGTTCTTC. Encoded protein: CASSSPRGAGHNEQFF. V gene TRBV28 combines with J gene TRBJ2-1; D tentatively reads TRBD1 or TRBD2 (6 bases each). Trimming cost V 4 bases and J 5 bases, with 18 bases left between them. Per germline, CDR1 MDHEN and CDR2 SYDVKM. This CDR3 has 16 amino acids.

This clonotype has a count of ten or more. CDR3 loop: CASSLDRKTQYF. The CDR3 DNA is TGTGCCAGCAGCTTAGATAGGAAGACCCAGTACTTC. The chain carries TRBV7-6 and TRBJ2-5; D call uncertain. From germline, CDR1 is SGHVS and CDR2 FNYEAQ. The CDR3 is made up of 12 amino acids. Trimming shortened V by 1 base and J by 6 bases, and 6 bases separated the two germline ends.

This chain connects TRBV14 to TRBJ2-4, with TRBD1 matching 7 bases. The CDR3 has 18 amino acids. Germline-derived CDR1 and CDR2 are SGHDN and FVKESK. The ends lost 2 bases at V and 0 bases at J; junction bases unmatched: 10. The CDR3 region is CASSQIGDSRIAKNIQYF. The DNA of the CDR3 is TGTGCCAGCAGCCAAATTGGGGACAGCCGAATAGCCAAAAACATTCAGTACTTC.

This clonotype was found many times. V usage is TRBV7-2 and J usage is TRBJ2-7, with 9 bases fitting TRBD1. J lost 1 base, V lost 5 bases, and 3 bases had no gene match. Per the germline V gene, CDR1 is SGHTA and CDR2 is FQGNSA. This CDR3 spans 14 amino acids. The CDR3 DNA is TGTGCCAGCAGCGCGGGACAGGGTTCCTACGAGCAGTACTTC. It encodes CASSAGQGSYEQYF. The entire variable domain, with the rest obtained from reference TRBV7-2 and TRBJ2-7, is as follows: GAGVSQSPSNKVTEKGKDVELRCDPISGHTALYWYRQSLGQGLEFLIYFQGNSAPDKSGLPSDRFSAERTGGSVSTLTIQRTQQEDSAVYLCASSAGQGSYEQYFGPGTRLTVT.

This clonotype has ten or more counts. The V and J genes are TRBV7-9 and TRBJ2-7; the D is unclear. Germline V gene sequence: CDR1 SEHNR, CDR2 FQNEAQ (reference sequence). Deletions cut 3 bases from V and 4 bases from J, with 16 bases between. CDR3 length equals 15 residues. CDR3 residues: CASSLSGLQDYEQYF. In DNA, the CDR3 is TGTGCCAGCAGCTTGTCCGGGCTACAAGATTACGAGCAGTACTTC. Combining the CDR3 with reference TRBV7-9 and TRBJ2-7 gives the whole variable domain DTGVSQNPRHKITKRGQNVTFRCDPISEHNRLYWYRQTLGQGPEFLTYFQNEAQLEKSRLLSDRFSAERPKGSFSTLEIQRTEQGDSAMYLCASSLSGLQDYEQYFGPGTRLTVT.